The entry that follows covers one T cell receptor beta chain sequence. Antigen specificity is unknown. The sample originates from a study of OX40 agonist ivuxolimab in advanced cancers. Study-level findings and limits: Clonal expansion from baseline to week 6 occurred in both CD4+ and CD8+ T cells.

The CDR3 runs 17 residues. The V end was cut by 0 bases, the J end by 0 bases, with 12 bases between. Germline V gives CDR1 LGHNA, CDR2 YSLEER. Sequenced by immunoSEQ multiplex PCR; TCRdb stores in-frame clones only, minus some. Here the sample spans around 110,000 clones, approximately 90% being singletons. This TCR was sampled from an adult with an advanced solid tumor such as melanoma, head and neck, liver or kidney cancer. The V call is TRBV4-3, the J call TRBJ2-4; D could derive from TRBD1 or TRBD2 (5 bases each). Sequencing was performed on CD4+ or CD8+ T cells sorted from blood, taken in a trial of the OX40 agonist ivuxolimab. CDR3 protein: CASSQDPGQGAKNIQYF. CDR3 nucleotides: TGCGCCAGCAGCCAAGATCCGGGGCAGGGAGCCAAAAACATTCAGTACTTC.